This T cell receptor (beta chain) was identified in a study of T cell repertoires in aging, cancer and after chemotherapy (dated by TCRdb to the late 2010s). A note on the overall study: Six donor age groups were covered, ranging from 30 or younger up to 70 or older, and each group contained at least three individuals. Peripheral blood TCR beta repertoires from healthy donors and cancer patients were profiled to examine immunoaging and T cell reconstitution after chemotherapy. The complete dataset included approximately 10 million TCR reads. A cohort of about 220 cancer patients (roughly 90 with hematological and 110 to 140 with solid cancers) was assembled, and approximately 95 healthy donors were included as a reference group. Paired pre- and post-chemotherapy samples in the hematological group came from chronic lymphocytic leukemia patients treated with fludarabine- or bendamustine-based regimens.

At the junction V is shortened by 0 bases and J by 2 bases, with 3 bases in between. For CDR1 and CDR2, the germline V gene lists MRHNA and SNTAGT. The CDR3 runs 13 amino acids, cysteine and phenylalanine included. This entry keeps only the CDR3 DNA: 39 bases, framed from base 1. This clonotype was found a few times. The specificity of this receptor is unknown. No qualities accompany the bases; no much larger clone lies one base away. General conclusions and limits of the study: Median generation probability increased over the chemotherapy interval in both cancer cohorts, suggesting repertoire reconstitution through rebound thymic output. Significantly lower blood TCR diversity and higher clonality were observed in untreated patients with hematological or solid cancers than in age-matched healthy donors. In healthy donors, the decline in TCR diversity with age was mainly due to loss of richness, whereas in cancer patients loss of evenness also played a role. Hematological cancer patients had infiltration of lymphoid organs, and this infiltration may itself impair thymic emigration or peripheral T cell expansion. It was noted by the authors that conclusions about immunological memory after chemotherapy cannot be drawn from the repertoire data.

Instead of sorted cells or RNA, genomic DNA extracted from peripheral blood served as the source for amplifying TCR beta rearrangements. Using a mixed TRB-A/B primer pool, multiplex touch-down PCR amplified rearranged TRB sequences covering the V, D and J segments. Illumina adapters and sample indices were attached to the amplicons through two consecutive PCR reactions run with Phusion HS II polymerase. Amplicons were gel-purified using the NucleoSpin Gel and PCR Clean-up kit and were subsequently checked with Qubit and an Agilent 2100 Bioanalyzer. The libraries were sequenced on an Illumina MiSeq with 600-cycle, single-indexed, paired-end runs. The original pipeline was this. MiXCR versions 2.12 and 3.0.5 were used to process TRB sequences. Each unique CDR3 nucleotide sequence was counted as one clone, and only productive sequences with at least two reads were retained. Repertoire metrics included Shannon diversity, evenness, clonality (one minus evenness), and alpha-parameterized diversity profiles from alpha 0 to 5. The IGoR algorithm was used to calculate generation probabilities for clones in the paired samples taken before and after chemotherapy. The public reads were reprocessed in TCRdb via fastp at Q25 and MiXCR, keeping in-frame beta chains. For every CDR3 protein sequence, its rows merge into one entry that carries the most common genes and DNA. TCRdb assigned the V and J calls; the authors' analysis was not used. The table for this sample lists about 6,800 distinct CDR3 sequences; around 30% of them were counted only once. Clones ranked in the top ten supply about two thirds of the sample.

The material sequenced was blood. The source is a human donor with a blood cancer. The donor label of this sample is uncertain. The chain links TRBV6-4 with TRBJ2-3; no D gene can be assigned with confidence. The nucleotide sequence reads TGTGCCAGCAGTGACTCTCTCACAGATACGCAGTATTTT. Its protein reads: CASSDSLTDTQYF.